The 22 T cell receptor beta chains reported below all come from one sample, sequenced in a study of blood T cell repertoires in COVID-19. Libraries were prepared by immunoSEQ multiplex PCR; TCRdb keeps only in-frame clonotypes and omits some of them. The sample lists about 220,000 clones; about 86% were seen once. Sequencing used peripheral blood. These receptors all stem from a woman younger than 45 who had recovered from COVID-19.

V is TRBV19 and J is TRBJ1-4; D is unresolved. Per the germline V gene, CDR1 is LNHDA and CDR2 is SQIVND (reference sequence). This CDR3 spans 15 amino acids. V lost 1 base to trimming and J lost 8 bases, with 14 bases between them. CDR3 sequence: CASSIARPSGEKLFF. The CDR3 DNA sequence: TGTGCCAGTAGTATAGCGAGGCCGAGCGGCGAAAAACTGTTTTTT.

The V call is TRBV28, the J call TRBJ1-1; D is unresolved. Germline lookup yields CDR1 MDHEN and CDR2 SYDVKM. The CDR3 totals 15 residues. The germline V and J ends were trimmed by 4 bases and 5 bases, with 17 bases remaining between them. The CDR3 region has the DNA TGTGCCAGCAGTTCCCCGGGGAGGGTCGGAACTGAAGCTTTCTTT. It encodes CASSSPGRVGTEAFF.

The gene calls are TRBV15 and TRBJ2-3; possibly TRBD1 for D (5 bases). Germline V gene sequence: CDR1 LNHNV, CDR2 YYDKDF (reference sequence). The CDR3 is 14 residues long. V shed 1 base and J shed 5 bases, with 10 bases lying between them. The CDR3 here is CATSRGRQGDTQYF. The DNA for the CDR3 is TGTGCCACCAGCAGAGGACGTCAGGGAGATACGCAGTATTTT.

CDR3 in DNA: TGTGCCAGCACGAGAGCCCAGGGGGCCGACGAGCAGTACTTC. As protein: CASTRAQGADEQYF. The chain uses TRBV6-6 and TRBJ2-7, with 8 bases matching TRBD1. The CDR3 covers 14 residues. Germline CDR1 MNHNY, CDR2 SVGAGI (reference sequence). Germline trimming cut 7 bases from V and 5 bases from J; bases unmatched to any gene: 10.

This sequence joins TRBV19 and TRBJ2-7; 13 bases line up with TRBD2. CDR1 and CDR2 from the germline V gene are LNHDA and SQIVND (reference sequence). The CDR3 is 20 amino acids. V gave up 3 bases and J gave up 0 bases; unmatched junction bases: 14. In DNA form, the CDR3 reads TGTGCCAGTAGTATTGGCGGACTAGCGGGAGAGGGAAGACCCTCCTACGAGCAGTACTTC. Translating it yields CASSIGGLAGEGRPSYEQYF.

This chain connects TRBV29-1 to TRBJ2-2; 8 bases align to TRBD1. CDR3 length equals 14 residues. The J segment lost 3 bases and the V segment lost 3 bases, leaving 3 bases of the junction unmatched. CDR1 is SQVTM and CDR2 is ANQGSEA in the germline V gene. The CDR3 nucleotides are TGCAGCGTTGACAGGGGGCAGGACACCGGGGAGCTGTTTTTT. It is translated as CSVDRGQDTGELFF.

The gene calls are TRBV19 and TRBJ1-1; 8 bases match TRBD1. Per the germline V gene, CDR1 is LNHDA and CDR2 is SQIVND (reference sequence). This CDR3 has 14 amino acids. The junction had 1 base not matched to a gene; V was cut back by 4 bases and J by 0 bases. The CDR3 region has the DNA TGTGCCAGTAGTACGACAGGGGTGAACACTGAAGCTTTCTTT. Amino acid sequence: CASSTTGVNTEAFF.

The chain combines TRBV10-2 with TRBJ2-5, with D possibly matching TRBD2 (6 bases). Germline V CDR1 and CDR2: WSHSY, SAAADI. The CDR3 covers 15 residues. The V end was cut by 5 bases, the J end by 2 bases, with 15 bases between. The CDR3 nucleotides read TGCGCCAGCAGTCCCCGTGGGGGGTCACAAGAGACCCAGTACTTC. This gives the protein CASSPRGGSQETQYF.

The chain links TRBV5-1 to TRBJ2-2; D remains ambiguous. Germline V lookup: CDR1 SGHRS, CDR2 YFSETQ. The ends were cut back, 5 bases at V and 7 bases at J, with 15 bases in the middle. CDR3 size: 14 residues. The CDR3 region has the DNA TGCGCCAGCAGTCCTATAGTCCGAGGCGGGGAGCTGTTTTTT. Translation gives CASSPIVRGGELFF.

The chain is built from TRBV21-1 and TRBJ1-2; TRBD1, as called in the table, went unchecked against the DNA. TRBV21-1 is labeled a pseudogene. The CDR3 is made up of 16 amino acids. CDR3 region: CASSNCYRQTNYGYTF. CDR3 in DNA: TGTGCCAGCAGCAATTGCTACCGACAGACTAACTATGGCTACACCTTC.

V usage is TRBV5-1 and J usage is TRBJ2-1, with 7 bases identical to TRBD2. With 2 bases clipped from V and 0 bases from J, the junction kept 5 bases outside the gene matches. The CDR3 extends over 16 amino acids. Germline assignment: CDR1 SGHRS and CDR2 YFSETQ. CDR3 loop: CASSFLAASSYNEQFF. CDR3 in DNA: TGCGCCAGCAGCTTCCTAGCGGCGAGCTCCTACAATGAGCAGTTCTTC.

The rearrangement joins TRBV14 to TRBJ2-4; 8 nucleotides agree with TRBD1. Germline loops: CDR1 SGHDN, CDR2 FVKESK. Trimming at V came to 4 bases and at J to 9 bases, leaving 11 bases not matched to a gene. The CDR3 length is 15 residues. The CDR3 region is CASSPRTGTAGIQYF. The CDR3 DNA reads as TGTGCCAGCAGCCCCAGGACAGGGACGGCTGGCATTCAGTACTTC.

This chain links TRBV24-1 with TRBJ2-2, with 7 bases aligning to TRBD2. There are 14 residues in the CDR3. Looked up from germline, CDR1 is KGHDR and CDR2 is SFDVKD. The V and J ends lost 7 bases and 0 bases, in that order; junction bases with no gene match: 1. The CDR3 region is CATRAGSNTGELFF. The CDR3 DNA sequence: TGTGCCACCAGAGCGGGGTCGAACACCGGGGAGCTGTTTTTT.

The J gene is TRBJ2-7, the V gene TRBV5-1; the match to TRBD2 covers 10 bases. The V gene's germline CDR1 is SGHRS and CDR2 YFSETQ. There are 14 residues in the CDR3. Trimming removed 0 bases from V and 6 bases from J; junction bases left unmatched: 3. The CDR3 region is CASSLEASGSEQYF. DNA for the CDR3: TGCGCCAGCAGCTTGGAGGCTAGCGGGAGCGAGCAGTACTTC.

The chain combines TRBV12-3 or TRBV12-4 with TRBJ1-2; D is uncertain. This CDR3 comprises 13 residues. The V end was cut by 3 bases, the J end by 2 bases, with 7 bases between. The CDR3 DNA reads TGTGCCAGCAGTTTTCTCCTCAACTATGGCTACACCTTC. It is translated as CASSFLLNYGYTF.

This chain links TRBV11-2 with TRBJ2-2, with TRBD1 as a possible D gene (5 bases). Per germline, CDR1 SGHAT and CDR2 FQNNGV. Trimming shortened V by 6 bases and J by 0 bases, and 11 bases separated the two germline ends. This CDR3 is 15 amino acids long. The CDR3 loop is CASRKGQTNTGELFF. The CDR3 DNA follows: TGTGCCAGCAGGAAGGGGCAGACGAACACCGGGGAGCTGTTTTTT.

This clone occurred a few times. The rearrangement uses TRBV27 and TRBJ2-7; 11 bases are shared with TRBD1. Trimming at V came to 6 bases and at J to 6 bases, leaving 13 bases not matched to a gene. Germline V CDR1 and CDR2: MNHEY, SMNVEV (reference sequence). The CDR3 has 16 residues. CDR3 in amino acids: CASSLGQGARSAEQYF. The CDR3 region has the DNA TGTGCCAGCAGCCTTGGACAGGGGGCGCGGTCAGCCGAGCAGTACTTC.

The gene calls are TRBV24-1 and TRBJ2-3; 8 bases match TRBD2. This CDR3 spans 13 amino acids. Germline assignment: CDR1 KGHDR and CDR2 SFDVKD. J lost 1 base, V lost 7 bases, and 0 bases had no gene match. CDR3 coding DNA: TGTGCCACCAGACTAGCGGGCACAGATACGCAGTATTTT. Its protein product is CATRLAGTDTQYF.

This chain connects TRBV9 to TRBJ1-4; 9 nucleotides align to TRBD1. Germline CDR1 is SGDLS and CDR2 is YYNGEE. The CDR3 totals 16 residues. Losses at the gene ends were 0 bases for V and 6 bases for J; bases not matched to a gene: 6. The CDR3 spells CASSVGGTGLDEKLFF. DNA for the CDR3: TGTGCCAGCAGCGTAGGGGGGACAGGGTTGGATGAAAAACTGTTTTTT. The whole variable domain, filled in from reference TRBV9 and TRBJ1-4, reads DSGVTQTPKHLITATGQRVTLRCSPRSGDLSVYWYQQSLDQGLQFLIQYYNGEERAKGNILERFSAQQFPDLHSELNLSSLELGDSALYFCASSVGGTGLDEKLFFGSGTQLSVL.

This rearrangement joins TRBV5-6 to TRBJ2-1; D is unclear. The CDR3 is 12 amino acids. In germline, CDR1 is SGHDT, CDR2 YYEEEE. Trimming removed 5 bases from V and 15 bases from J, with 18 bases in between. The CDR3 spells CASSRDSSSGFF. Written as DNA, the CDR3 is TGTGCCAGCAGTCGAGACTCCTCAAGTGGGTTCTTC.

The chain joins TRBV28 to TRBJ1-4; TRBD1 matches 7 bases. In germline, CDR1 is MDHEN, CDR2 SYDVKM. The CDR3 contains 15 residues. J was trimmed by 4 bases and V by 7 bases; bases with no gene match: 9. CDR3 nucleotides: TGTGCCAGCAATTCAGGGACAGCAAATAATGAAAAACTGTTTTTT. It specifies CASNSGTANNEKLFF.

The chain joins TRBV7-9 to TRBJ2-5; TRBD2 aligns across 12 bases. Germline loops: CDR1 SEHNR, CDR2 FQNEAQ (reference sequence). The CDR3 runs 15 residues. Trimming cost V 5 bases and J 4 bases; bases outside gene matches: 5. This CDR3 is CASSRTSGVVETQYF. In DNA form, the CDR3 reads TGTGCCAGCAGCCGGACTAGCGGGGTGGTAGAGACCCAGTACTTC.